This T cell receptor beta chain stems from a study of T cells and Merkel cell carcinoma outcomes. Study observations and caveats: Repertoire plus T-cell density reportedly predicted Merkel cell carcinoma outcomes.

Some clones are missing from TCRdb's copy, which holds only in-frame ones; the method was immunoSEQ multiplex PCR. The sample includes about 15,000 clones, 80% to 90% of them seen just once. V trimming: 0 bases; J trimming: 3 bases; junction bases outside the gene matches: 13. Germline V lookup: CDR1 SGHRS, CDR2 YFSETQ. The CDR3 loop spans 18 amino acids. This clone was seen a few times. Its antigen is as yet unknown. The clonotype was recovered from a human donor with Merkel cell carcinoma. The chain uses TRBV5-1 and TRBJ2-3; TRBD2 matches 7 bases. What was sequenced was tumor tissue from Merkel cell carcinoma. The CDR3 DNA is TGCGCCAGCAGCTTGGGGCTAGCGGCAGGGAGGTGGACAGATACGCAGTATTTT. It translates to CASSLGLAAGRWTDTQYF. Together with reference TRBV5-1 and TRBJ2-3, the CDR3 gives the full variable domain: KAGVTQTPRYLIKTRGQQVTLSCSPISGHRSVSWYQQTPGQGLQFLFEYFSETQRNKGNFPGRFSGRQFSNSRSEMNVSTLELGDSALYLCASSLGLAAGRWTDTQYFGPGTRLTVL.